This T cell receptor (beta chain) was profiled in a study of cytomegalovirus exposure and HLA in healthy donors. Findings and caveats of the study: Reportedly, fewer N-insertions than the approximately 610-donor mean appeared in an Asian-associated ancestry cluster in a later analysis. A later analysis showed TCR association rates differing by HLA locus, peaking at DRB1 and lowest at HLA-C. Among TCR beta chains, those listed as cytomegalovirus-associated numbered 164. In a later analysis, compared with equally common non-associated chains, HLA-associated beta chains were more expanded.

PCR was performed using 60 Vbeta and 13 Jbeta primers. Method: immunoSEQ multiplex PCR; TCRdb's copy keeps in-frame clones and lacks some. Of about 220,000 clones in the sample, roughly 88% were seen once. CDR3 length: 16 residues. The V gene's germline CDR1 is SGDLS and CDR2 YYNGEE. The trim removed 2 bases at V and 4 bases at J, leaving 6 bases unmatched. In regard to this clone: As yet, its antigen is unknown.

The chain carries TRBV9 and TRBJ1-6; 7 nucleotides agree with TRBD1. This TCR came from a boy younger than 10 in good health and CMV-seronegative. The sequenced material came from PBMCs. The CDR3 DNA reads as TGTGCCAGCAGCGTCGAACAGGGGAGTTATAATTCACCCCTCCACTTT. Protein sequence: CASSVEQGSYNSPLHF.